These 12 T cell receptor beta chains were sequenced from one sample in a study of cytotoxic CD8 clonotypes in ibrutinib-treated CLL. Sequencing used immunoSEQ multiplex PCR; TCRdb keeps in-frame clones, though not all of them. This sample yields about 300,000 clones, of which 70% to 80% are seen a single time; about 5.7% belongs to the top ten. The sequences come from PBMCs, collected at disease progression, from a patient treated with ibrutinib. These receptors all come from a human donor with chronic lymphocytic leukemia.

The J gene is TRBJ2-7, the V gene TRBV27, with TRBD2 identical over 13 bases. Germline CDR1 is MNHEY and CDR2 is SMNVEV (reference sequence). V was clipped by 2 bases and J by 6 bases; unmatched bases: 7. The CDR3 contains 16 residues. The CDR3 spells CASSLVRLAGGVEQYF. The CDR3 nucleotides are TGTGCCAGCAGTTTAGTGCGACTAGCGGGAGGAGTCGAGCAGTACTTC.

The chain joins TRBV21-1 to TRBJ2-7; the table's TRBD2 call for D was not verified on the DNA. TRBV21-1 is assigned pseudogene status. The CDR3 contains 17 residues. In DNA, the CDR3 is TGTGCCAGCAGCAAAGCGCTATGTACTTCTAGTAGCGACGAGCAGTACTTC. As protein: CASSKALCTSSSDEQYF.

The rearrangement links TRBV19 to TRBJ2-5, with D maybe TRBD1 (6 bases). CDR3 length: 13 amino acids. Germline V gene sequence: CDR1 LNHDA, CDR2 SQIVND (reference sequence). Trimming took off 4 bases at V and 5 bases at J, with 11 bases between the two ends. CDR3: CASSSVGGETQYF. The CDR3 DNA is TGTGCCAGTAGTAGTGTAGGGGGTGAGACCCAGTACTTC. Supplemented by reference TRBV19 and TRBJ2-5, the full variable domain reads DGGITQSPKYLFRKEGQNVTLSCEQNLNHDAMYWYRQDPGQGLRLIYYSQIVNDFQKGDIAEGYSVSREKKESFPLTVTSAQKNPTAFYLCASSSVGGETQYFGPGTRLLVL.

The V and J genes are TRBV19 and TRBJ2-7; D may be TRBD1 (6 bases). The CDR3 contains 14 residues. With 4 bases removed from V and 0 bases from J, the gap between germline ends came to 10 bases. Germline V gene lookup returns CDR1 LNHDA and CDR2 SQIVND (reference sequence). This CDR3 is CASSRQESSYEQYF. DNA for the CDR3: TGTGCCAGTAGTAGACAGGAAAGCTCCTACGAGCAGTACTTC.

This clone occurred once. The chain joins TRBV21-1 to TRBJ2-1; the D call TRBD1 from the table was never checked on the DNA. TRBV21-1 corresponds to a pseudogene. The CDR3 spans 13 residues. The CDR3 reads CASSSTAHNEQFF. The CDR3 coding sequence is TGTGCCAGCAGCAGTACAGCCCACAATGAGCAGTTCTTC.

The chain links TRBV11-2 to TRBJ1-2; 7 nucleotides agree with TRBD1. The CDR3 is 14 amino acids. Losses at the gene ends were 5 bases for V and 4 bases for J; bases not matched to a gene: 7. Germline V gives CDR1 SGHAT, CDR2 FQNNGV. The CDR3 DNA is TGTGCCAGCAGCCCAGGGACAGTGACCTATGGCTACACCTTC. It is translated as CASSPGTVTYGYTF.

The chain links TRBV19 to TRBJ2-2; tentative D call: TRBD1 (5 bases). Per the germline V gene, CDR1 is LNHDA and CDR2 is SQIVND (reference sequence). Trimming shortened V by 8 bases and J by 6 bases, and 10 bases separated the two germline ends. The CDR3 runs 12 residues. In DNA, the CDR3 is TGTGCCAGTTCTCAGGGTTCCGGGGAGCTGTTTTTT. Its translation is CASSQGSGELFF.

The chain employs TRBV5-1 and TRBJ1-2; D might be TRBD1 (5 bases). Per the germline V gene, CDR1 is SGHRS and CDR2 is YFSETQ. The V and J ends lost 0 bases and 8 bases respectively, with 14 bases between them. The CDR3 extends over 14 amino acids. The CDR3 loop is CASSLAEGVGGYTF. CDR3 sequence (DNA): TGCGCCAGCAGCTTGGCCGAAGGGGTTGGGGGCTACACCTTC.

This chain links TRBV6-4 with TRBJ1-1; possible D gene TRBD1, 6 bases. V dropped 6 bases and J dropped 6 bases, with 26 bases sitting between them. The germline V gene encodes CDR1 MRHNA and CDR2 SNTAGT. The CDR3 runs 17 residues. The CDR3 protein is CASRTTGGLGASAEAFF. CDR3 nucleotide sequence: TGTGCCAGCAGAACCACGGGCGGCTTGGGGGCTAGCGCTGAAGCTTTCTTT.

This rearrangement joins TRBV7-9 to TRBJ2-3; 10 nucleotides agree with TRBD2. CDR1 SEHNR and CDR2 FQNEAQ come from the germline V gene (reference sequence). With 1 base clipped from V and 4 bases from J, the junction kept 5 bases outside the gene matches. The CDR3 totals 16 residues. CDR3 bases: TGTGCCAGCAGCTTAGGCTCAGCGGGAGGGCCAGATACGCAGTATTTT. Protein product: CASSLGSAGGPDTQYF.

The chain uses TRBV7-6 and TRBJ1-3; possibly TRBD1 for D (5 bases). The CDR3 is 14 amino acids. The V gene's germline CDR1 is SGHVS and CDR2 FNYEAQ. V dropped 2 bases and J dropped 4 bases, with 9 bases sitting between them. CDR3 region: CASSLKTGGNTIYF. The CDR3 DNA follows: TGTGCCAGCAGCTTAAAAACAGGAGGAAACACCATATATTTT. The full variable domain, completed using reference TRBV7-6 and TRBJ1-3, is GAGVSQSPRYKVTKRGQDVALRCDPISGHVSLYWYRQALGQGPEFLTYFNYEAQQDKSGLPNDRFSAERPEGSISTLTIQRTEQRDSAMYRCASSLKTGGNTIYFGEGSWLTVV.

This clone occurred a few times. The chain carries TRBV10-3 and TRBJ2-1, with TRBD2 matching 7 bases. The CDR3 length is 12 residues. Trimming took 7 bases from V and 8 from J; bases not matched to a gene: 5. Germline V gene lookup returns CDR1 ENHRY and CDR2 SYGVKD. The CDR3 DNA is TGTGCCATCATGGGAGGGTCCGATGAGCAGTTCTTC. Protein product: CAIMGGSDEQFF.